A single sample is the source of the 27 T cell receptor beta chains below, sequenced in a study of cytomegalovirus exposure and HLA in healthy donors. With 60 Vbeta and 13 Jbeta primers, the PCR was carried out. Profiled with immunoSEQ multiplex PCR; TCRdb holds only in-frame clones, not every one. The table has 120,000 to 150,000 clones, approximately 79% seen once. The sequencing input was PBMCs. The receptors were sampled from a woman in her thirties or forties in good health and CMV-seropositive.

The rearrangement joins TRBV18 to TRBJ1-1; a weak D match, TRBD1 (6 bases). Germline-derived CDR1 and CDR2 are KGHSH and LQKENI. V was pared by 3 bases and J by 5 bases, with 16 bases between. CDR3 size: 15 residues. The CDR3 bases are TGTGCCAGCTCACCCGGGGGGGGCTCGTGGACTGAAGCTTTCTTT. Residues: CASSPGGGSWTEAFF. Variable domain in full (rest from reference TRBV18 and TRBJ1-1): NAGVMQNPRHLVRRRGQEARLRCSPMKGHSHVYWYRQLPEEGLKFMVYLQKENIIDESGMPKERFSAEFPKEGPSILRIQQVVRGDSAAYFCASSPGGGSWTEAFFGQGTRLTVV.

V gene TRBV29-1 combines with J gene TRBJ1-1; TRBD1 is a possible D gene (5 bases). V lost 4 bases to trimming and J lost 8 bases, with 14 bases between them. The CDR3 is 12 residues long. Looked up from germline, CDR1 is SQVTM and CDR2 is ANQGSEA. In DNA form, the CDR3 reads TGCAGCGTTGTGGGACTTCGGGAAGAAGCTTTCTTT. Its translation is CSVVGLREEAFF.

This sequence joins TRBV14 and TRBJ1-1; 7 positions agree with TRBD1. The V segment lost 1 base and the J segment 4 bases; nucleotides outside the gene matches: 6. This CDR3 region has 15 residues. The V gene's germline CDR1 is SGHDN and CDR2 FVKESK. The CDR3 is CASSQARGHVTEAFF. CDR3 in DNA: TGTGCCAGCAGCCAAGCGAGGGGGCACGTCACTGAAGCTTTCTTT.

This chain connects TRBV7-9 to TRBJ1-6; TRBD1 agrees at 12 bases. Trimming took 5 bases from V and 9 from J; bases not matched to a gene: 5. The CDR3 loop spans 15 amino acids. CDR1 is SEHNR, CDR2 FQNEAQ, per germline (reference sequence). CDR3: CASSLPGQGASPLHF. For the CDR3, the DNA is TGTGCCAGCAGCCTTCCGGGACAGGGGGCTTCACCCCTCCACTTT.

J is TRBJ1-1 and V is TRBV19; D is perhaps TRBD1 (6 bases). CDR3 length: 15 amino acids. Trimming pared 6 bases from V and 4 bases from J, leaving 18 bases between. Germline loops: CDR1 LNHDA, CDR2 SQIVND (reference sequence). CDR3 nucleotides: TGTGCCAGTAGCCTTGGGGGCCAGAGGCTCACTGAAGCTTTCTTT. This encodes CASSLGGQRLTEAFF. Using reference TRBV19 and TRBJ1-1 for the parts outside the CDR3, the full variable domain is DGGITQSPKYLFRKEGQNVTLSCEQNLNHDAMYWYRQDPGQGLRLIYYSQIVNDFQKGDIAEGYSVSREKKESFPLTVTSAQKNPTAFYLCASSLGGQRLTEAFFGQGTRLTVV.

The CDR3 nucleotides are TGTGCCAGCAGTGTCTACAGCCTCCAAGAGACCCAGTACTTC. This translates into CASSVYSLQETQYF. The gene calls are TRBV2 and TRBJ2-5; D not resolved. CDR1 SNHLY and CDR2 FYNNEI come from the germline V gene. The V gene lost 4 bases and the J gene lost 1 base, with 10 bases spanning the gap. This CDR3 contains 14 residues.

The CDR3 loop is CAISPLDRDGTEAFF. DNA of the CDR3: TGTGCCATCAGCCCGTTAGACAGGGATGGTACTGAAGCTTTCTTT. The chain carries TRBV10-3 and TRBJ1-1, with 7 bases identical to TRBD1. The germline V gene has CDR1 ENHRY and CDR2 SYGVKD. CDR3 size: 15 residues. V gave up 6 bases and J gave up 5 bases; unmatched junction bases: 12.

This chain connects TRBV7-3 to TRBJ1-1, with D tentatively TRBD1 (5 bases). Looked up from germline, CDR1 is SGHTA and CDR2 is FQGTGA. Trimming removed 5 bases from V and 0 bases from J, with 7 bases in between. The CDR3 covers 13 residues. CDR3 coding DNA: TGTGCCAGCAGCCAAGGGGTGAACACTGAAGCTTTCTTT. Translating it yields CASSQGVNTEAFF.

The J gene is TRBJ1-1, the V gene TRBV15; D gene unclear. Germline CDR1 and CDR2: LNHNV and YYDKDF (reference sequence). V shed 5 bases and J shed 4 bases, with 20 bases lying between them. This CDR3 spans 16 amino acids. The CDR3 reads CATSETRVRRGTEAFF. CDR3 nucleotide sequence: TGTGCCACCAGCGAGACTCGGGTTAGAAGAGGCACTGAAGCTTTCTTT.

The chain links TRBV7-3 to TRBJ2-2; weak D call: TRBD2 (5 bases). Germline CDR1 reads SGHTA; CDR2 reads FQGTGA. V was cut by 7 bases and J by 0 bases, with 15 bases left in between. The CDR3 runs 16 residues. DNA for the CDR3: TGTGCCAGCAACGCCCGGGGTGGGTCGAACACCGGGGAGCTGTTTTTT. It yields the protein CASNARGGSNTGELFF.

The chain links TRBV30 to TRBJ1-2; D is perhaps TRBD1 (5 bases). The CDR3 extends over 12 amino acids. Germline-derived CDR1 and CDR2 are GTSNPN and SVGIG (reference sequence). Trimming took 5 bases from V and 0 from J, leaving 7 bases between them. This CDR3 is CAWDRSNYGYTF. CDR3 DNA: TGTGCCTGGGACAGATCTAACTATGGCTACACCTTC.

The V call is TRBV5-1, the J call TRBJ1-3; D not certain. Germline CDR1 SGHRS, CDR2 YFSETQ. Trimming left V 6 bases short and J 2 bases short, with 15 bases between. CDR3 length equals 15 residues. The chain's CDR3 is CASTRGVTTGNTIYF. CDR3 in DNA: TGCGCCAGCACACGAGGTGTGACCACTGGAAACACCATATATTTT. The full variable domain, rest sourced from reference TRBV5-1 and TRBJ1-3, is KAGVTQTPRYLIKTRGQQVTLSCSPISGHRSVSWYQQTPGQGLQFLFEYFSETQRNKGNFPGRFSGRQFSNSRSEMNVSTLELGDSALYLCASTRGVTTGNTIYFGEGSWLTVV.

This chain uses TRBV18 with TRBJ2-3, with 12 bases that match TRBD1. Per germline, CDR1 KGHSH and CDR2 LQKENI. This CDR3 is built from 17 residues. V was clipped by 6 bases and J by 1 base; unmatched bases: 8. CDR3: CASSPVGQGARTDTQYF. The DNA for the CDR3 is TGTGCCAGCTCCCCGGTGGGACAGGGGGCGCGCACAGATACGCAGTATTTT.

The chain employs TRBV2 and TRBJ2-7, with 9 bases fitting TRBD2. Germline assignment: CDR1 SNHLY and CDR2 FYNNEI. The CDR3 is 17 amino acids. V lost 4 bases to trimming and J lost 4 bases; unmatched junction nucleotides: 14. CDR3 nucleotides: TGTGCCAGCAGTGGGCGAATCCTGAGCGGGGGGCTTTACGAGCAGTACTTC. Translated: CASSGRILSGGLYEQYF.

The V and J genes are TRBV6-1 and TRBJ2-7; TRBD2 is a possible D gene (7 bases). The CDR3 totals 15 residues. The V gene lost 2 bases and the J gene lost 7 bases, with 18 bases spanning the gap. Germline V lookup: CDR1 MNHNS, CDR2 SASEGT. CDR3 amino acids: CASSELGGGAGEQYF. The CDR3 nucleotides are TGTGCCAGCAGTGAACTGGGAGGGGGGGCCGGGGAGCAGTACTTC.

The J gene is TRBJ2-1, the V gene TRBV19, with 7 bases identical to TRBD1. The CDR3 runs to 14 residues. The germline gives CDR1 LNHDA, CDR2 SQIVND (reference sequence). V trimming: 4 bases; J trimming: 6 bases; junction bases outside the gene matches: 6. CDR3 region: CASSNPRDSNEQFF. CDR3 coding DNA: TGTGCCAGTAGTAACCCCCGGGACAGCAATGAGCAGTTCTTC.

The chain couples TRBV6-5 to TRBJ1-4; D not resolved. CDR3 length: 15 residues. V lost 0 bases to trimming and J lost 4 bases, with 9 bases between them. Germline-derived CDR1 and CDR2 are MNHEY and SVGAGI. The CDR3 sequence is CASSYSGGINEKLFF. The CDR3 DNA sequence: TGTGCCAGCAGTTACTCCGGAGGGATTAATGAAAAACTGTTTTTT.

Points on this clone: Sequence at one end of the junction differs from germline and may be a read error. The chain joins TRBV7-9 to TRBJ1-1; D unresolved. CDR3 size: 14 residues. Looked up from germline, CDR1 is SEHNR and CDR2 is FQNEAQ (reference sequence). The CDR3 DNA reads TGTTCCAGCAGCTACAGAGAACCAAACACTGAAGCTTTCTTT. It encodes CSSSYREPNTEAFF.

This clone was seen just once. The CDR3 DNA is TGTGCCAGCAGTCAGACAGGGGGACGGACTGAAGCTTTCTTT. Translating it yields CASSQTGGRTEAFF. The V and J genes are TRBV6-1 and TRBJ1-1; 9 bases agree with TRBD1. Trimming removed 5 bases from V and 5 bases from J; junction bases left unmatched: 6. The CDR3 has 14 amino acids. CDR1 and CDR2 (germline): MNHNS, SASEGT.

This chain links TRBV4-1 with TRBJ2-3, with D tentatively TRBD2 (5 bases). Per germline, CDR1 MGHRA and CDR2 YSYEKL. Trimming shortened V by 0 bases and J by 2 bases, and 9 bases separated the two germline ends. This CDR3 comprises 15 residues. The CDR3 DNA reads TGCGCCAGCAGCCAAGAAACCGGGATCACAGATACGCAGTATTTT. This translates into CASSQETGITDTQYF.

The chain is built from TRBV5-1 and TRBJ2-1, with D perhaps matching TRBD2 (6 bases). The CDR3 loop spans 17 amino acids. Germline V CDR1 and CDR2: SGHRS, YFSETQ. With 0 bases removed from V and 3 bases from J, the gap between germline ends came to 16 bases. Here the CDR3 DNA reads TGCGCCAGCAGCTTGGGCAATAGCGGTGGTGGCTACAATGAGCAGTTCTTC. This translates into CASSLGNSGGGYNEQFF.

Of note for this clone: The sample holds other DNA sequences that translate to the same CDR3. CDR3 DNA sequence: TGTGCCAGCGCGGCGGGACAGGCCTACGAGCAGTACTTC. It encodes CASAAGQAYEQYF. The chain recombines TRBV2 with TRBJ2-7, with TRBD1 matching 8 bases. Looked up from germline, CDR1 is SNHLY and CDR2 is FYNNEI. CDR3 size: 13 residues. V lost 8 bases and J lost 2; bases outside the gene matches: 5.

The chain employs TRBV20-1 and TRBJ1-1, with 7 bases identical to TRBD1. The trim removed 5 bases at V and 6 bases at J, leaving 3 bases unmatched. CDR1 and CDR2 from the germline V gene are DFQATT and SNEGSKA (reference sequence). CDR3 length: 11 residues. The CDR3 region is CSAQGGPEAFF. The CDR3 nucleotides read TGCAGTGCTCAGGGGGGTCCTGAAGCTTTCTTT.

This clone has more than one count but fewer than ten. The CDR3 region has the DNA TGTGCCAGCAGCTTAGATACGGGGAGAAGGAACACTGAAGCTTTCTTT. Its translation is CASSLDTGRRNTEAFF. This sequence joins TRBV11-2 and TRBJ1-1; D unclear. The CDR3 runs to 16 residues. Trimming stripped 0 bases from V and 1 base from J, with 12 bases between. Germline lookup yields CDR1 SGHAT and CDR2 FQNNGV.

The genes are TRBV7-9 and TRBJ2-7, with 9 bases that match TRBD1. This CDR3 is 15 amino acids long. Germline V gene lookup returns CDR1 SEHNR and CDR2 FQNEAQ (reference sequence). The trim removed 3 bases at V and 7 bases at J, leaving 10 bases unmatched. For the CDR3, the DNA is TGTGCCAGCAGCTTCCCGACGGGACAGGGACAGGAGCAGTACTTC. Encoded protein: CASSFPTGQGQEQYF.

The rearrangement joins TRBV27 to TRBJ2-7; 10 bases map to TRBD1. The CDR3 contains 17 residues. J gave up 0 bases and V 6 bases, and 11 bases lay outside the gene matches. CDR1 and CDR2 from the germline V gene are MNHEY and SMNVEV (reference sequence). Here the CDR3 reads CASRAPGQGKSSYEQYF. The DNA for the CDR3 is TGTGCCAGCAGGGCTCCGGGACAGGGGAAGAGCTCCTACGAGCAGTACTTC.

The chain links TRBV4-2 to TRBJ2-5, with TRBD2 matching 8 bases. Trimming cost V 1 base and J 0 bases; bases outside gene matches: 13. The CDR3 spans 19 residues. From germline, CDR1 is LGHNA and CDR2 YNFKEQ. The CDR3 bases are TGTGCCAGCAGCCAAGGAAGGGTTGGCGGGGGGCGGAACCAAGAGACCCAGTACTTC. Protein product: CASSQGRVGGGRNQETQYF.